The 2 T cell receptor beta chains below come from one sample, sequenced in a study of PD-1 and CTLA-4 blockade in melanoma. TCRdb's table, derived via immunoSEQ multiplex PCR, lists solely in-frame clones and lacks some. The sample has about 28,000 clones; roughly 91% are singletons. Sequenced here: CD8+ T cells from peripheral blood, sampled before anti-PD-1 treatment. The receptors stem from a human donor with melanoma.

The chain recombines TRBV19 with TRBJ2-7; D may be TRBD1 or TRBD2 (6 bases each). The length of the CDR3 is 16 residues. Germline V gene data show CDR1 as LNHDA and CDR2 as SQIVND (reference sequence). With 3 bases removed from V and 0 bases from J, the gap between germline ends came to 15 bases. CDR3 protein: CASSIKPGASSYEQYF. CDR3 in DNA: TGTGCCAGTAGTATTAAACCGGGGGCGAGCTCCTACGAGCAGTACTTC.

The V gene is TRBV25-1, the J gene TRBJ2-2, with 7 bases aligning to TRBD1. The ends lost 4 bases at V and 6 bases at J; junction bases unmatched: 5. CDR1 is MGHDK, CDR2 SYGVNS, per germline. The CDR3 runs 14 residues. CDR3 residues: CASSAETGSGELFF. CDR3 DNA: TGTGCCAGCAGTGCCGAGACAGGGTCCGGGGAGCTGTTTTTT. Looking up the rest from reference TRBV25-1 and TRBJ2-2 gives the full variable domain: EADIYQTPRYLVIGTGKKITLECSQTMGHDKMYWYQQDPGMELHLIHYSYGVNSTEKGDLSSESTVSRIRTEHFPLTLESARPSHTSQYLCASSAETGSGELFFGEGSRLTVL.